The 22 T cell receptor beta chains reported below all come from one sample, sequenced in a study of shared clonotypes between healthy human individuals (dated by TCRdb to 2020 to 2022). Preparation of the library involved the immunoSEQ multiplex PCR assay. What TCRdb holds here is the immuneACCESS table cut down to in-frame rearrangements. Part of the clones is not present; checked against another copy, under half of the missing clones reflect an unresolved V gene, and the others are unexplained. The sample table records fewer than 400,000 clones; approximately 74% of these occur just once. The ten largest account for approximately 10% of the sample. Sequenced material: memory CD4+ T cells sorted from blood. The cell subset or site label, read with the paper, signifies: CD45RA-negative fraction. The origin of the receptors is a man aged 25 to 45 in good health.

In its sample, this clone was seen once. The rearrangement uses TRBV4-1 and TRBJ1-1; D unclear. From germline, CDR1 is MGHRA and CDR2 YSYEKL. This CDR3 has 14 residues. V lost 3 bases and J 0 bases, leaving 8 bases between the germline ends. The CDR3 region has the DNA TGCGCCAGCAGCCATAACAATATGAACACTGAAGCTTTCTTT. This codes for CASSHNNMNTEAFF.

J is TRBJ2-1 and V is TRBV29-1, with TRBD2 matching over 10 bases. Germline V CDR1 and CDR2: SQVTM, ANQGSEA. The CDR3 totals 14 residues. With 7 bases clipped from V and 9 bases from J, the junction kept 12 bases outside the gene matches. CDR3 nucleotide sequence: TGCAGCGCGGTGGCTAGCGGGAGTACCAGTGAGCAGTTCTTC. As protein: CSAVASGSTSEQFF.

This chain connects TRBV5-6 to TRBJ1-1; unclear D gene. This CDR3 is 16 amino acids long. The ends were cut back, 1 base at V and 5 bases at J, with 18 bases in the middle. CDR1 SGHDT and CDR2 YYEEEE come from the germline V gene. CDR3 loop: CASSLTLVLEETEAFF. CDR3 nucleotide sequence: TGTGCCAGCAGCTTGACTCTTGTTTTAGAAGAAACTGAAGCTTTCTTT.

The genes are TRBV5-6 and TRBJ2-5; 9 bases are a match to TRBD1. Germline V gene sequence: CDR1 SGHDT, CDR2 YYEEEE. J gave up 4 bases and V 4 bases, and 8 bases lay outside the gene matches. This CDR3 region has 15 residues. The CDR3 DNA reads as TGTGCCAGCAGCCCGGTGGGGGGACAGGGAGAGACCCAGTACTTC. Translation: CASSPVGGQGETQYF.

The chain employs TRBV7-9 and TRBJ1-1; D call uncertain. Germline-derived CDR1 and CDR2 are SEHNR and FQNEAQ (reference sequence). CDR3 length: 15 amino acids. V lost 2 bases and J 5 bases, leaving 15 bases between the germline ends. The CDR3, as DNA: TGTGCCAGCAGCTTAAGAATGGCCGGAGGGACTGAAGCTTTCTTT. It translates to CASSLRMAGGTEAFF.

This chain connects TRBV5-4 to TRBJ2-7; 12 bases agree with TRBD1. V shed 4 bases and J 5 bases; nucleotides not matched to a gene: 7. This CDR3 is 15 amino acids long. CDR1 SGHNT and CDR2 YYREEE come from the germline V gene (reference sequence). CDR3 coding DNA: TGTGCCAGCAGCACACGGGACAGGGGGCTGAACGAGCAGTACTTC. Translated, it gives CASSTRDRGLNEQYF.

This rearrangement joins TRBV28 to TRBJ2-7, with D possibly being TRBD1 (6 bases). Germline V lookup: CDR1 MDHEN, CDR2 SYDVKM. The CDR3 sequence is 13 residues long. V was trimmed by 4 bases and J by 3 bases, leaving 10 bases between them. Here the CDR3 DNA reads TGTGCCAGCAGTTCCGACAGGTTCTACGAGCAGTACTTC. Translation gives CASSSDRFYEQYF.

CDR3 protein: CASSQLAAEEQFF. The CDR3 DNA follows: TGCGCCAGCAGCCAACTAGCGGCGGAGGAGCAGTTCTTC. The gene calls are TRBV5-1 and TRBJ2-1; 8 nucleotides align to TRBD2. Germline-derived CDR1 and CDR2 are SGHRS and YFSETQ. The CDR3 totals 13 residues. J was trimmed by 10 bases and V by 4 bases; bases with no gene match: 7.

This clone has more than one count but fewer than ten. The chain combines TRBV28 with TRBJ1-1; TRBD1 is a possible D gene (5 bases). V lost 6 bases and J 1 base, leaving 18 bases between the germline ends. The germline CDR1 and CDR2 sequences are MDHEN and SYDVKM. The CDR3 has 16 residues. The CDR3, as DNA: TGTGCCAGCAGCCCGAGGGGCGAACTTACGAACACTGAAGCTTTCTTT. This codes for CASSPRGELTNTEAFF. Variable domain in full (rest from reference TRBV28 and TRBJ1-1): DVKVTQSSRYLVKRTGEKVFLECVQDMDHENMFWYRQDPGLGLRLIYFSYDVKMKEKGDIPEGYSVSREKKERFSLILESASTNQTSMYLCASSPRGELTNTEAFFGQGTRLTVV.

The rearrangement uses TRBV27 and TRBJ2-1; 10 bases map to TRBD2. CDR3 length: 14 amino acids. J gave up 9 bases and V 7 bases, and 9 bases lay outside the gene matches. Germline V gives CDR1 MNHEY, CDR2 SMNVEV (reference sequence). This CDR3 reads CASTASGSLGEQFF. The CDR3, as DNA: TGTGCCAGCACGGCTAGCGGGAGTCTGGGTGAGCAGTTCTTC.

V and J are TRBV6-6 and TRBJ2-7, with a tentative D call TRBD2 (6 bases). The CDR3 has 14 residues. Germline V CDR1 and CDR2: MNHNY, SVGAGI (reference sequence). V lost 0 bases, J lost 6 bases, and 12 bases lay in between. In DNA, the CDR3 is TGTGCCAGCAGTTACTCAACGGGGGAAGGCGAGCAGTACTTC. Encoded protein: CASSYSTGEGEQYF.

The rearrangement joins TRBV7-9 to TRBJ2-2; the match to TRBD1 covers 8 bases. The germline V gene has CDR1 SEHNR and CDR2 FQNEAQ (reference sequence). The CDR3 spans 17 residues. Trimming took 0 bases from V and 5 from J; bases not matched to a gene: 8. The CDR3 region has the DNA TGTGCCAGCAGCTTAGCGATGCAGGGGGCTTTAACCGGGGAGCTGTTTTTT. Protein sequence: CASSLAMQGALTGELFF. Filled out from reference TRBV7-9 and TRBJ2-2, the complete variable domain reads DTGVSQNPRHKITKRGQNVTFRCDPISEHNRLYWYRQTLGQGPEFLTYFQNEAQLEKSRLLSDRFSAERPKGSFSTLEIQRTEQGDSAMYLCASSLAMQGALTGELFFGEGSRLTVL.

As regards this clone: At one end, the junction sequence differs from germline, possibly due to a read error. Here the CDR3 reads CASREGTSDYEQYF. CDR3 nucleotide sequence: TGTGCCAGCAGGGAAGGGACTAGCGATTACGAGCAGTACTTC. The chain couples TRBV2 to TRBJ2-7; 10 nucleotides match TRBD2. CDR3 length equals 14 residues. Germline lookup yields CDR1 SNHLY and CDR2 FYNNEI.

The chain has TRBV29-1 and TRBJ1-2; unclear D gene. The germline V gene encodes CDR1 SQVTM and CDR2 ANQGSEA. This CDR3 spans 12 amino acids. Trimming took off 3 bases at V and 5 bases at J, with 10 bases between the two ends. CDR3 in DNA: TGCAGCGTTGAGGAGGCAGTGTATGGCTACACCTTC. Protein: CSVEEAVYGYTF.

This chain connects TRBV7-2 to TRBJ2-7, with a tentative D call TRBD2 (5 bases). Germline V gene data show CDR1 as SGHTA and CDR2 as FQGNSA. Trimming stripped 1 base from V and 3 bases from J, with 10 bases between. The CDR3 covers 14 residues. The CDR3 region is CASSLGGTSYEQYF. The CDR3 DNA sequence: TGTGCCAGCAGCTTAGGTGGTACTAGCTACGAGCAGTACTTC.

This rearrangement joins TRBV10-3 to TRBJ1-5, with TRBD1 as a possible D gene (5 bases). Germline CDR1 ENHRY, CDR2 SYGVKD. The germline V and J ends were trimmed by 11 bases and 7 bases, with 18 bases remaining between them. The CDR3 totals 13 residues. The CDR3 is CASQSEGLQPQHF. The CDR3 nucleotides are TGTGCCTCCCAGAGCGAGGGGCTACAGCCCCAGCATTTT.

The V gene is TRBV7-9, the J gene TRBJ1-2; tentative D call: TRBD1 (5 bases). CDR1 and CDR2 (germline): SEHNR, FQNEAQ (reference sequence). V lost 2 bases and J lost 3, with 10 bases in between. This CDR3 is 14 amino acids long. CDR3 residues: CASSLSGTDYGYTF. CDR3 nucleotides: TGTGCCAGCAGCTTATCCGGGACGGACTATGGCTACACCTTC.

This chain joins TRBV6-5 and TRBJ2-1; the D gene is possibly TRBD2 (6 bases). V was clipped by 8 bases and J by 7 bases, with 15 bases between them. Germline loops: CDR1 MNHEY, CDR2 SVGAGI. CDR3 length: 13 amino acids. Here the CDR3 DNA reads TGTGCCAGCGAGCCCCTAGCGAGTAATGAGCAGTTCTTC. This codes for CASEPLASNEQFF.

The CDR3 reads CASSPYSGISSDTQYF. The CDR3 DNA reads TGTGCCAGCAGTCCCTATAGCGGGATTAGTTCAGATACGCAGTATTTT. The V and J genes are TRBV27 and TRBJ2-3; 8 bases are a match to TRBD2. V shed 5 bases, J shed 4 bases, and the junction held 11 bases outside the gene matches. This CDR3 is built from 16 residues. Germline-derived CDR1 and CDR2 are MNHEY and SMNVEV (reference sequence).

The chain has TRBV11-2 and TRBJ1-2, with TRBD1 identical over 9 bases. From germline, CDR1 is SGHAT and CDR2 FQNNGV. The trim removed 3 bases at V and 4 bases at J, leaving 15 bases unmatched. The CDR3 has 18 residues. The CDR3 sequence: CASSFPGTGITLGYGYTF. CDR3 nucleotide sequence: TGTGCCAGCAGCTTCCCCGGGACAGGGATTACTTTAGGCTATGGCTACACCTTC. The entire variable domain, with the rest obtained from reference TRBV11-2 and TRBJ1-2, is as follows: EAGVAQSPRYKIIEKRQSVAFWCNPISGHATLYWYQQILGQGPKLLIQFQNNGVVDDSQLPKDRFSAERLKGVDSTLKIQPAKLEDSAVYLCASSFPGTGITLGYGYTFGSGTRLTVV.

The chain carries TRBV28 and TRBJ1-2; a possible D gene is TRBD1 (5 bases). The CDR3 consists of 13 residues. Germline-derived CDR1 and CDR2 are MDHEN and SYDVKM. The germline V and J ends were trimmed by 6 bases and 10 bases, with 18 bases remaining between them. The CDR3 is CASSLQDRGLYTF. The CDR3, as DNA: TGTGCCAGCAGCCTCCAGGATAGGGGTCTCTACACCTTC.

This clone occurred a few times. This chain uses TRBV2 with TRBJ1-5, with 8 positions matching TRBD1. Per the germline V gene, CDR1 is SNHLY and CDR2 is FYNNEI. J lost 2 bases, V lost 6 bases, and 3 bases had no gene match. CDR3 length equals 14 residues. The CDR3 nucleotides are TGTGCCAGCAGGATGGACAGGGGCAATCAGCCCCAGCATTTT. Translating it yields CASRMDRGNQPQHF.